Listed below are T cell receptor beta chains from one sample, sequenced in a study of OX40 agonist ivuxolimab in advanced cancers. The protocol was immunoSEQ multiplex PCR, while the TCRdb copy is restricted to in-frame clones and leaves out a portion. The sample holds tens of thousands of clones, approximately 82% seen once. Sequenced here: CD4+ or CD8+ T cells sorted from blood, sampled in a trial of the OX40 agonist ivuxolimab. These receptors all come from an adult with an advanced solid tumor such as melanoma, head and neck, liver or kidney cancer. Both conserved end residues are part of each CDR3. The order of the fields is clone size, V gene, J gene, D gene, CDR3 protein, CDR3 DNA. The D gene is left open where the match is weak. A clone size is listed for some rows: how often the clone was seen (once, few, many), or a class if it is expanded.

.	TRBV6-1	TRBJ1-5	.	CASMGYSNQPQHF	TGTGCCAGCATGGGCTATAGCAATCAGCCCCAGCATTTT
few	TRBV28	TRBJ2-7	.	CASSASRSFYEQYF	TGTGCCAGCAGTGCCTCCCGTTCTTTCTACGAGCAGTACTTC
.	TRBV5-5	TRBJ2-2	.	CASSLERGLIEDTGELFF	TGTGCCAGCAGCTTGGAAAGGGGTTTAATAGAGGACACCGGGGAGCTGTTTTTT
.	TRBV5-1	TRBJ2-5	.	CASSLQGTQETQYF	TGCGCCAGCAGCTTACAGGGGACTCAAGAGACCCAGTACTTC
few	TRBV7-9	TRBJ1-3	.	CASSLQGKSSGNTIYF	TGTGCCAGCAGCTTACAGGGGAAGAGCTCTGGAAACACCATATATTTT
.	TRBV7-9	TRBJ2-1	TRBD2	CASRTSGNYNEQFF	TGTGCCAGCAGAACTAGCGGCAACTACAATGAGCAGTTCTTC
.	TRBV4-1	TRBJ1-2	.	CASSQDGGYGYTF	TGCGCCAGCAGCCAAGATGGAGGGTACGGCTACACCTTC
.	TRBV15	TRBJ2-7	.	CATSSSTGPYEQYF	TGTGCCACCAGCAGTTCGACAGGACCCTACGAGCAGTACTTC
.	TRBV27	TRBJ1-5	.	CASSLQGSNQPQHF	TGTGCCAGCAGTCTTCAGGGTAGCAATCAGCCCCAGCATTTT
many	TRBV6-4	TRBJ2-5	.	CASSAAGDLGEETQYF	TGTGCCAGCAGTGCCGCCGGGGACTTAGGGGAGGAGACCCAGTACTTC
.	TRBV5-1	TRBJ2-1	TRBD1	CASSPGQYNEQFF	TGCGCCAGCAGCCCGGGACAGTACAATGAGCAGTTCTTC
.	TRBV7-9	TRBJ1-3	.	CASSHITGTGNTIYF	TGTGCCAGCAGCCACATCACAGGGACTGGAAACACCATATATTTT
.	TRBV9	TRBJ2-3	TRBD2	CASNPGGRPGDTQYF	TGTGCCAGCAATCCGGGGGGGCGGCCCGGAGATACGCAGTATTTT
.	TRBV28	TRBJ2-4	.	CASSYLPLTGENIQYF	TGTGCCAGCAGTTATTTACCCCTAACGGGGGAAAACATTCAGTACTTC
.	TRBV6-5	TRBJ2-1	TRBD2	CASSYSWREKSNEQFF	TGTGCCAGCAGTTACTCGTGGCGGGAGAAGAGCAATGAGCAGTTCTTC
.	TRBV7-9	TRBJ2-7	TRBD1	CASSARQGTYEQYF	TGTGCCAGCAGCGCGCGACAGGGAACGTACGAGCAGTACTTC
.	TRBV7-3	TRBJ2-3	.	CASSQGTAISTDTQYF	TGTGCCAGCAGCCAAGGGACTGCTATTAGCACAGATACGCAGTATTTT
.	TRBV19	TRBJ2-1	TRBD2	CASSISGLAGKYNEQFF	TGTGCCAGTAGTATTTCCGGACTAGCGGGGAAATACAATGAGCAGTTCTTC
few	TRBV28	TRBJ2-7	.	CASSLVDGGLSYEQYF	TGTGCCAGCAGTTTAGTCGACGGAGGGCTCTCCTACGAGCAGTACTTC
.	TRBV6-1	TRBJ2-4	TRBD1	CASSENNRGLRDIQYF	TGTGCCAGCAGTGAAAACAACAGGGGGCTCAGGGACATTCAGTACTTC
.	TRBV5-5	TRBJ1-3	TRBD1	CASSSDRGLGNTIYF	TGTGCCAGCAGCTCGGACAGGGGGCTCGGAAACACCATATATTTT
.	TRBV4-1	TRBJ1-4	.	CASSGRQLGRVNEKLFF	TGCGCCAGCAGCGGCCGACAGTTAGGGCGGGTTAATGAAAAACTGTTTTTT
.	TRBV19	TRBJ1-1	.	CASSMMEQGYTEAFF	TGTGCCAGTAGTATGATGGAACAGGGTTACACTGAAGCTTTCTTT
medium-sized	TRBV9	TRBJ2-7	.	CASSPRRDYEQYF	TGTGCCAGCAGCCCTCGAAGAGACTACGAGCAGTACTTC
medium-sized	TRBV7-3	TRBJ2-7	TRBD1	CASSLGTAYEQYF	TGTGCCAGCAGCTTAGGGACAGCCTACGAGCAGTACTTC
.	TRBV5-4	TRBJ2-6	.	CASSLVVAGANVLTF	TGTGCCAGCAGCTTGGTCGTGGCTGGGGCCAACGTCCTGACTTTC
.	TRBV11-2	TRBJ2-7	TRBD1	CASRGTGGYEQYF	TGTGCCAGCAGAGGGACAGGGGGCTACGAGCAGTACTTC
.	TRBV27	TRBJ2-2	TRBD1	CASSFRGTGEFANTGELFF	TGTGCCAGCAGTTTTAGGGGGACAGGGGAGTTTGCGAACACCGGGGAGCTGTTTTTT